This T cell receptor beta chain was identified in a study of beta chain features in type 1 diabetes. The study's findings and limits: Across patients, naive, central memory and Treg TCRB repertoires exhibited apparently greater similarity than was observed across healthy donors. Moderately but significantly shorter TCRB CDR3s were found in Type 1 diabetes patients in all four CD4+ subsets. Insertion counts at VDJ junctions were lower in type 1 diabetes patients, who also showed more deletions there.

The single heparinised draw taken from each donor contained around 100 mL of blood on average. Purity exceeded 98% in all sorted populations. To note about this clone: Its antigen is currently unknown.

Sequenced material consisted of expressed TCRB transcripts (all of the isolated RNA was reverse transcribed). Measured with immunoSEQ multiplex PCR; TCRdb has only the in-frame clones, and not every one. The repertoire consists of some 350,000 clones, with over 9% occurring once and the leading ten covering 0.6%. Specimen: central memory CD4+ T cells from blood. This sequence originates from a man aged 30 to 39 with type 1 diabetes.

As DNA, the CDR3 is TGCGCCAGCAGCGCGCAGGGGACTAGCGCTGGAGAGACCCAGTACTTC. This codes for CASSAQGTSAGETQYF. The rearrangement joins TRBV5-1 to TRBJ2-5; 10 nucleotides align to TRBD2. The germline V gene encodes CDR1 SGHRS and CDR2 YFSETQ. The junction had 10 bases not matched to a gene; V was cut back by 4 bases and J by 4 bases. This CDR3 spans 16 amino acids.